The present T cell receptor (beta chain) was sequenced within a study of cytomegalovirus exposure and HLA in healthy donors. Across the study: A later analysis reported the same platform for the roughly 120 validation repertoires and the approximately 640 first-cohort repertoires.

Only in-frame clones appear in the TCRdb table, and some are missing; sequencing was by immunoSEQ multiplex PCR. The data contain over 150,000 clones, about 88% of them singletons. For this clone: Its antigen is undetermined.

Overall study findings and caveats: Some TCR beta chains (roughly 150 of them) were listed as cytomegalovirus-associated. The classifier, whose performance was assessed in both the original and validation cohorts, reportedly diagnosed cytomegalovirus status with high specificity and sensitivity. In vitro confirmation showed a few CMV-associated chains to be CMV antigen specific.

CDR1 and CDR2 (germline): SGHRS, YFSETQ. With 1 base removed from V and 4 bases from J, the gap between germline ends came to 11 bases. This CDR3 comprises 15 residues. V gene TRBV5-1 combines with J gene TRBJ2-2; D ambiguous. The TCR comes from a man aged 18 to 30 in good health and CMV-seropositive. The sequencing input was PBMCs. CDR3 region: CASSLSQDSTGELFF. CDR3 bases: TGCGCCAGCAGCTTGAGTCAGGATAGCACCGGGGAGCTGTTTTTT.